The rows below give T cell receptor beta chains drawn from one sample of a study of shared clonotypes between healthy human individuals. TCRdb keeps only in-frame clones here, not all; method: immunoSEQ multiplex PCR. The sample holds about 820,000 clones, 80% to 95% seen once. Material for sequencing was naive CD8+ T cells sorted from blood. Source of these receptors: a man aged 25-45 years in good health. CDR3s include the opening cysteine and the closing phenylalanine or tryptophan. D genes are given only for firm matches. Size is stated for part of the rows, as once, few or many counts, or as a class when the clone is expanded.

>TRBV28|13|TRBJ2-7|.|.
TGTGCCAGCGGGATCGGGACGGGGTACGAGCAGTACTTC
CASGIGTGYEQYF
>TRBV7-4|17|TRBJ1-5|TRBD1|.
TGTGCCAGCAGCTTAGTACCAGGACAGGGGGCGCGACAGCCCCAGCATTTT
CASSLVPGQGARQPQHF
>TRBV2|14|TRBJ2-7|TRBD1|.
TGTGCCTCAACTAGATGGGACAGCCACTACGAGCAGTACTTC
CASTRWDSHYEQYF
>TRBV10-3|13|TRBJ2-7|.|.
TGTGCCATTCTAGCAACCGAGTCCTACGAGCAGTACTTC
CAILATESYEQYF
>TRBV29-1|14|TRBJ1-2|TRBD1|once
TGCAGCGTTCATACCACACAGGGGAACTATGGCTACACCTTC
CSVHTTQGNYGYTF
>TRBV5-1|17|TRBJ2-3|TRBD2|.
TGCGCCAGCAGCCCGCCCGGGGCGGGAGGAGGGACAGATACGCAGTATTTT
CASSPPGAGGGTDTQYF
>TRBV19|13|TRBJ2-3|.|.
TGTGCCAGTAGTAGGATAAGCACAGATACGCAGTATTTT
CASSRISTDTQYF
>TRBV5-1|17|TRBJ1-2|.|.
TGCGCCAGCAGCTTGGTTGGCAGGGGTGCCTCTTCTTTCGGCTACACCTTC
CASSLVGRGASSFGYTF
>TRBV19|17|TRBJ2-3|.|.
TGTGCCAGTAGTAGTGACCCAAATAGCGCCAGCACAGATACGCAGTATTTT
CASSSDPNSASTDTQYF
>TRBV5-1|15|TRBJ2-3|.|.
TGCGCCAGCAGCTTGGAGCAGTCTAGCACAGATACGCAGTATTTT
CASSLEQSSTDTQYF
>TRBV13|20|TRBJ2-1|TRBD1|.
TGTGCCAGCAGCTTAGGCACAAAAACCTTCTCGGACAGGGAGAACAATGAGCAGTTCTTC
CASSLGTKTFSDRENNEQFF
>TRBV27|14|TRBJ2-5|.|few
TGTGCCAGCAGTTTATTGGGGCTTGAAGAGACCCAGTACTTC
CASSLLGLEETQYF
>TRBV7-2|14|TRBJ2-1|.|.
TGTGCCAGCAGCTTAGATCCGGTCAGCAATGAGCAGTTCTTC
CASSLDPVSNEQFF
>TRBV11-2|12|TRBJ2-3|TRBD2|once
TGTGCCAGCAGGGGAGGGACAGATACGCAGTATTTT
CASRGGTDTQYF
>TRBV7-2|15|TRBJ2-5|TRBD1|.
TGTGCCAGCAGCATTTGGACAGGGCATGTAGAGACCCAGTACTTC
CASSIWTGHVETQYF
>TRBV9|14|TRBJ2-7|TRBD2|.
TGTGCCAGCAGCCAAGGGACTAGGTTATACGAGCAGTACTTC
CASSQGTRLYEQYF
>TRBV2|15|TRBJ2-3|TRBD2|.
TGTGCCAGCAGTGAACTAGCGGAGATCACAGATACGCAGTATTTT
CASSELAEITDTQYF
>TRBV7-2|16|TRBJ2-1|.|.
TGTGCCAGCAGCTTAGTGTTAGGTAACCCAAACAATGAGCAGTTCTTC
CASSLVLGNPNNEQFF
>TRBV13|16|TRBJ2-5|TRBD2|.
TGTGCCAGCAGCCCCTCGGGGGGGAGGCCGTGGGAGACCCAGTACTTC
CASSPSGGRPWETQYF
>TRBV5-1|14|TRBJ1-1|.|.
TGCGCCAGCAGCTTGGACAGGGCGAACACTGAAGCTTTCTTT
CASSLDRANTEAFF
>TRBV27|15|TRBJ2-1|TRBD2|.
TGTGCCAGCAGTGATCTAGCGGATTACGACAATGAGCAGTTCTTC
CASSDLADYDNEQFF
>TRBV5-4|15|TRBJ2-2|TRBD2|.
TGTGCCAGCAGCCCGGGACTAGCGGGTACCGGGGAGCTGTTTTTT
CASSPGLAGTGELFF
>TRBV9|16|TRBJ2-7|TRBD1|.
TGTGCCAGCAGCGCCGCAGCCGGGACAGGGGCCTACGAGCAGTACTTC
CASSAAAGTGAYEQYF
>TRBV18|15|TRBJ1-1|.|.
TGTGCCAGCTCACCGCCTGGCGGGGTGAACACTGAAGCTTTCTTT
CASSPPGGVNTEAFF
>TRBV15|13|TRBJ1-5|.|.
TGTGCCACCAGCAGAGGGGGCAATCAGCCCCAGCATTTT
CATSRGGNQPQHF
>TRBV18|16|TRBJ2-5|.|.
TGTGCCAGCTCACCACCGACCCCGGGAGTCCGAGAGACCCAGTACTTC
CASSPPTPGVRETQYF
>TRBV5-1|12|TRBJ2-3|.|.
TGCGCCAGCAGCTTGGACCGATATACGCAGTATTTT
CASSLDRYTQYF
>TRBV15|15|TRBJ1-2|.|.
TGTGCCACCAGCAGGCCCGGTGAAGAGGCGTATGGCTACACCTTC
CATSRPGEEAYGYTF
>TRBV11-2|17|TRBJ2-7|TRBD1|.
TGTGCCAGCAGCTTAGGGAGACGGACAGGTGCCGCCTGGGAGCAGTACTTC
CASSLGRRTGAAWEQYF
>TRBV27|15|TRBJ1-4|.|.
TGTGCCAGCAGTCCGCGACAGGTGACTAATGAAAAACTGTTTTTT
CASSPRQVTNEKLFF
>TRBV27|14|TRBJ1-1|TRBD1|.
TGTGCCAGCAGTTTACAGGGGGTCACCACTGAAGCTTTCTTT
CASSLQGVTTEAFF
>TRBV27|20|TRBJ2-1|TRBD2|once
TGTGCCAGCAGTCTACGCATACCGGGACTAGCGGGAGCCGTCTACAATGAGCAGTTCTTC
CASSLRIPGLAGAVYNEQFF